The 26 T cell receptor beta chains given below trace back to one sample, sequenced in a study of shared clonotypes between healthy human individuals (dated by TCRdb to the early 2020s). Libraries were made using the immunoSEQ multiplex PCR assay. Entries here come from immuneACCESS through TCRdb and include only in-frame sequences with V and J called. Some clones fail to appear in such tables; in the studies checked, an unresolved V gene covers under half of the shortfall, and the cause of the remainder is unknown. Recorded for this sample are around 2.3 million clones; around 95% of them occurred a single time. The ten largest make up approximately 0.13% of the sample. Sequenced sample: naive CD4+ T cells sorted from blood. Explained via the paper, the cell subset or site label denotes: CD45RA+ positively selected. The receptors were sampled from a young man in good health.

Here the CDR3 reads CASSFMAAQYQPQHF. The CDR3 bases are TGTGCCAGCAGCTTTATGGCCGCGCAGTATCAGCCCCAGCATTTT. V and J are TRBV5-6 and TRBJ1-5; D remains unclear. V was shortened by 2 bases and J by 5 bases, with 14 bases between the two germline ends. Germline values: CDR1 SGHDT, CDR2 YYEEEE. The length of the CDR3 is 15 residues.

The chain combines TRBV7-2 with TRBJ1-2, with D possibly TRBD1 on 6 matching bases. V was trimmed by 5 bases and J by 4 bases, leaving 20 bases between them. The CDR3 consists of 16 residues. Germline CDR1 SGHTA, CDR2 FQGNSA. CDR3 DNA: TGTGCCAGCAGCGCTGATTACGGGACATCTAGCTATGGCTACACCTTC. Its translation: CASSADYGTSSYGYTF.

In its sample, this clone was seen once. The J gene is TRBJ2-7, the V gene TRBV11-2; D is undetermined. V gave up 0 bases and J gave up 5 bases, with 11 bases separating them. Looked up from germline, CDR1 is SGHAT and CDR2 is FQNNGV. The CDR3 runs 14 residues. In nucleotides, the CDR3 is TGTGCCAGCAGCTTAGATCCCTCAACCCACGAGCAGTACTTC. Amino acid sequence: CASSLDPSTHEQYF.

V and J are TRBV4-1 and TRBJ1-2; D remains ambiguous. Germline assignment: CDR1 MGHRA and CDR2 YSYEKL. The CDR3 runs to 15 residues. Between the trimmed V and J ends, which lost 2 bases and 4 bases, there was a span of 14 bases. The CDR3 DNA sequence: TGCGCCAGCAGCCAACCAGATTTAATATTCTATGGCTACACCTTC. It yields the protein CASSQPDLIFYGYTF.

CDR3 bases: TGTGCCAGCAGTGGGGGTCAGGTTTATAATTCACCCCTCCACTTT. As protein: CASSGGQVYNSPLHF. V and J are TRBV27 and TRBJ1-6; the D gene is possibly TRBD1 (5 bases). Germline V CDR1 and CDR2: MNHEY, SMNVEV (reference sequence). This CDR3 is built from 15 residues. The V end lost 5 bases, the J end lost 4 bases, and 12 bases lay between the germline ends.

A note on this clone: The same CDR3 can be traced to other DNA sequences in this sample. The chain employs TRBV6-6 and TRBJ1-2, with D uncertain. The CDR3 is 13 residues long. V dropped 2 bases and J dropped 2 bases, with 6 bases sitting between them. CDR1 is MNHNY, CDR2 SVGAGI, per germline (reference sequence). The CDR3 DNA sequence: TGTGCCAGCAGTTACACGGGAAACTATGGCTACACCTTC. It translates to CASSYTGNYGYTF.

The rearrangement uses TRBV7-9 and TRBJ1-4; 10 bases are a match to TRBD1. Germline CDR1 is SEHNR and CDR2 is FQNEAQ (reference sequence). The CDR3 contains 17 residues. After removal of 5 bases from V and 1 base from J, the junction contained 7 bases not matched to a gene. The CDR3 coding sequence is TGTGCCAGCAGCCCTGGGACAGGGGATAGAACTAATGAAAAACTGTTTTTT. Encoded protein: CASSPGTGDRTNEKLFF.

CDR3 nucleotide sequence: TGTGCCAGCAGCCGTCTAGCGCCAGCCGGGGAGCTGTTTTTT. This translates into CASSRLAPAGELFF. The rearrangement joins TRBV7-2 to TRBJ2-2, with TRBD2 as a possible D gene (6 bases). The CDR3 spans 14 residues. CDR1 is SGHTA, CDR2 FQGNSA, per germline. V shed 5 bases and J shed 6 bases, with 13 bases lying between them.

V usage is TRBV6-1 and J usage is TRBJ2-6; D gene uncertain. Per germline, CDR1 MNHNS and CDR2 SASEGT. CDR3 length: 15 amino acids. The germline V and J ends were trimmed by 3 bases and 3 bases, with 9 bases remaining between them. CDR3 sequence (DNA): TGTGCCAGCAGTGACCTGAATGATGGGGCCAACGTCCTGACTTTC. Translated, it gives CASSDLNDGANVLTF.

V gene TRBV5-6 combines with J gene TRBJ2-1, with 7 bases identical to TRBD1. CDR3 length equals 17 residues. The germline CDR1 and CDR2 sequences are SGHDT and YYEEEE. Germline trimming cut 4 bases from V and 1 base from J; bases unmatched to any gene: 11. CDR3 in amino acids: CASSVFRTGVSYNEQFF. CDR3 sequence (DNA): TGTGCCAGCAGCGTGTTTAGAACAGGGGTTTCCTACAATGAGCAGTTCTTC.

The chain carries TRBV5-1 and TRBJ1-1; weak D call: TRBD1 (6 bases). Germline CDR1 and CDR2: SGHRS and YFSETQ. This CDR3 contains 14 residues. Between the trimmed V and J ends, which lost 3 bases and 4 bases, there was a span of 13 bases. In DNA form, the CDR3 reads TGCGCCAGCAGCTCAACAGGGCCGCTCACTGAAGCTTTCTTT. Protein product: CASSSTGPLTEAFF. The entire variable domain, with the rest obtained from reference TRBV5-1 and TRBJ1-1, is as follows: KAGVTQTPRYLIKTRGQQVTLSCSPISGHRSVSWYQQTPGQGLQFLFEYFSETQRNKGNFPGRFSGRQFSNSRSEMNVSTLELGDSALYLCASSSTGPLTEAFFGQGTRLTVV.

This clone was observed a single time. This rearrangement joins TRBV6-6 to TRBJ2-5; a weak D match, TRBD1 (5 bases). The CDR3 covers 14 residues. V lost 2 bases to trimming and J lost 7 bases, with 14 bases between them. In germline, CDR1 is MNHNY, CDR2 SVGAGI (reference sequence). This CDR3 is CASSYPQGTGTQYF. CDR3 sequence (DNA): TGTGCCAGCAGTTACCCCCAGGGAACCGGGACCCAGTACTTC.

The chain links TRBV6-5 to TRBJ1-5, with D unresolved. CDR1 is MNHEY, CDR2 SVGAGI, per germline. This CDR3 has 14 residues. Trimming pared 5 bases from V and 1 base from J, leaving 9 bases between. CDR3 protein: CASSLGTSNQPQHF. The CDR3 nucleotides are TGTGCCAGCAGTCTCGGTACGAGCAATCAGCCCCAGCATTTT.

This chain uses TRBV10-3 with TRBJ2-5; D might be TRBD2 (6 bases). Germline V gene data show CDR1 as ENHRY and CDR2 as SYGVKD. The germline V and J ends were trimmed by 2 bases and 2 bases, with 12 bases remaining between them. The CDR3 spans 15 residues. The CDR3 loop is CAISEPGLAQETQYF. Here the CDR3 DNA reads TGTGCCATCAGTGAGCCGGGGCTAGCGCAAGAGACCCAGTACTTC.

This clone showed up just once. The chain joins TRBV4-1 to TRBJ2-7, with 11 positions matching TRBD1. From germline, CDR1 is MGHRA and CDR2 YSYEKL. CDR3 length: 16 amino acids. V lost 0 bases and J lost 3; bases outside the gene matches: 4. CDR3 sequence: CASSQEWDRGYYEQYF. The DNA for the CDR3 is TGCGCCAGCAGCCAAGAGTGGGACAGGGGGTACTACGAGCAGTACTTC.

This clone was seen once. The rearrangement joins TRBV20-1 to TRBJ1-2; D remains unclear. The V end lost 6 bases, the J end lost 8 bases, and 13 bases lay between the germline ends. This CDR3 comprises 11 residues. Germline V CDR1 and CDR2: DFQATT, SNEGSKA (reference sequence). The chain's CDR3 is CSALETGGYTF. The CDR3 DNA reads TGCAGTGCCCTTGAGACGGGGGGCTACACCTTC.

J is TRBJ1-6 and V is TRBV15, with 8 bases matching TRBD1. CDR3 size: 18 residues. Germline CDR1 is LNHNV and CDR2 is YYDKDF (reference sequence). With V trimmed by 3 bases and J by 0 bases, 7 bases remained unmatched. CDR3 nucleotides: TGTGCCACCAGCAGGCGACAGGGGACGAGCTCCTATAATTCACCCCTCCACTTT. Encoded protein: CATSRRQGTSSYNSPLHF.

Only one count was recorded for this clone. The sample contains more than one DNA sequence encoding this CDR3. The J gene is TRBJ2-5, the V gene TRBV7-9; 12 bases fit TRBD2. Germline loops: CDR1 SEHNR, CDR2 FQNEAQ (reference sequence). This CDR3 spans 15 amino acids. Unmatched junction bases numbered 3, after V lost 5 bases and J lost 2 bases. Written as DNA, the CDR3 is TGTGCCAGCAGCCTGCTAGCGGGAGGGCAAGAGACCCAGTACTTC. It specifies CASSLLAGGQETQYF.

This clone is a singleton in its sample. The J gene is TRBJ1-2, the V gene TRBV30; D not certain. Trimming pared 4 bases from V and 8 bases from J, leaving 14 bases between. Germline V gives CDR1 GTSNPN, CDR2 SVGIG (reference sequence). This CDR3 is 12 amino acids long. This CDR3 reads CAWKSGSEGYTF. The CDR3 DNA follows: TGTGCCTGGAAATCGGGGTCGGAGGGCTACACCTTC.

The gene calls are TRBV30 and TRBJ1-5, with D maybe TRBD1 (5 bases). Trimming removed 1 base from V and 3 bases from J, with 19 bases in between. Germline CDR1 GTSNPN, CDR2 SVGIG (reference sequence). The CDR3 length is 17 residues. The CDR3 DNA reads TGTGCCTGGAGTGGGGCTTTGGGACCGTCGTTCAATCAGCCCCAGCATTTT. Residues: CAWSGALGPSFNQPQHF. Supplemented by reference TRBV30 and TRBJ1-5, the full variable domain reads SQTIHQWPATLVQPVGSPLSLECTVEGTSNPNLYWYRQAAGRGLQLLFYSVGIGQISSEVPQNLSASRPQDRQFILSSKKLLLSDSGFYLCAWSGALGPSFNQPQHFGDGTRLSIL.

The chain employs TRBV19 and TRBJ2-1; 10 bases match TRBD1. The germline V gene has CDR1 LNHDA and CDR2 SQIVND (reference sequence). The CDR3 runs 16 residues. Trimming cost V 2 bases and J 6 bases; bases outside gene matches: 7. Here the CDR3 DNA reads TGTGCCAGTAGTATAATGGAGACAGGGGGCATCAATGAGCAGTTCTTC. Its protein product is CASSIMETGGINEQFF.

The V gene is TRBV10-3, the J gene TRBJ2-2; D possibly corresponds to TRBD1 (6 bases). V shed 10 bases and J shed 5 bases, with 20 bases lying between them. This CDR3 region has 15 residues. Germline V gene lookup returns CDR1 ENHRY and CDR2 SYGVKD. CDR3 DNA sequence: TGTGCCACCACTCGGGACACAGACCTAACCGGGGAGCTGTTTTTT. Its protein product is CATTRDTDLTGELFF.

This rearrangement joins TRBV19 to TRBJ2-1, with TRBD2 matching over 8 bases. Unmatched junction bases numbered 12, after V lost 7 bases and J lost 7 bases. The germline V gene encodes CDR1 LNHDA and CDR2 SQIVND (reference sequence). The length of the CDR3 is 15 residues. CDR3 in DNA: TGTGCCAGTAACGGAGGCGGGGGGAGAAATAATGAGCAGTTCTTC. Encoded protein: CASNGGGGRNNEQFF.

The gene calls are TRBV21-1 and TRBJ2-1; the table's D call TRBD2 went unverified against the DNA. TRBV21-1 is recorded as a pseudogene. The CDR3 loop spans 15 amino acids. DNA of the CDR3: TGTGCCAGCAGCAGGGCCGGGACTAGCGGCCATGAGCAGTTCTTC. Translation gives CASSRAGTSGHEQFF.

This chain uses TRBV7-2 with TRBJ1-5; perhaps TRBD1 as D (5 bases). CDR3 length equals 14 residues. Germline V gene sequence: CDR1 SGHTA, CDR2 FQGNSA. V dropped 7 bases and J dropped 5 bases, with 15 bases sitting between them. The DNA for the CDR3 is TGTGCCAGCAACGAAGGGGCTGGGGATCAGCCCCAGCATTTT. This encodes CASNEGAGDQPQHF.

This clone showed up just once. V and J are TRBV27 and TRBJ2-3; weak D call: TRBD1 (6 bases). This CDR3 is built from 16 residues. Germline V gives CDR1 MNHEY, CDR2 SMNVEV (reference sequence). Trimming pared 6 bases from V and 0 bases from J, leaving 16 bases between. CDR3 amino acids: CASRNRQDLSTDTQYF. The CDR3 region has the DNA TGTGCCAGCAGGAACCGACAGGATCTAAGCACAGATACGCAGTATTTT.